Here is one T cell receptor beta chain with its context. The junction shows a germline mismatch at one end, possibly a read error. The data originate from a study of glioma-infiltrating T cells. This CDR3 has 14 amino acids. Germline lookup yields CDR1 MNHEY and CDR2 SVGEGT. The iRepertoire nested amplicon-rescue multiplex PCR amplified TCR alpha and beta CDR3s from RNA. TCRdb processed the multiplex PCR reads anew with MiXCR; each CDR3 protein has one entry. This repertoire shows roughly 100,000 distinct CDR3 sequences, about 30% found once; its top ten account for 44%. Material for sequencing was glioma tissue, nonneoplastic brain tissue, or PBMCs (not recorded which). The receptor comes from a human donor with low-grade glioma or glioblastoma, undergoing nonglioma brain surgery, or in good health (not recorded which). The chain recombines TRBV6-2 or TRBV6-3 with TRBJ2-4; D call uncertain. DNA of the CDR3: TGTGCCAGTAGTTACGACGGAGCCAAAAACATTCAGTACTTC. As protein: CASSYDGAKNIQYF.